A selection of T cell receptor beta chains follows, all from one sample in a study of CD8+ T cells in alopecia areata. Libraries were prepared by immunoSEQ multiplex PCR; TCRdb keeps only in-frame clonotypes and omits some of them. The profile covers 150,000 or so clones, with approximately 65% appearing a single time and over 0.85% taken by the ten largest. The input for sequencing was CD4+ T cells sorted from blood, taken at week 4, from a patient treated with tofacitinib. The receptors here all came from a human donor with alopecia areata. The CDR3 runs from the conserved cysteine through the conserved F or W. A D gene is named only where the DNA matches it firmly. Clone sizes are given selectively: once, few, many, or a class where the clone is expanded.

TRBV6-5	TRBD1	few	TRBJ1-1	CASSFTGVTEAFF	TGTGCCAGCAGTTTCACAGGGGTTACTGAAGCTTTCTTT
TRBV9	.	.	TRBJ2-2	CASSSRLASNTGELFF	TGTGCCAGCAGCTCGAGACTGGCATCGAACACCGGGGAGCTGTTTTTT
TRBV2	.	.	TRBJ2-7	CASRGDVSSYEQYF	TGTGCCAGCCGAGGAGACGTAAGCTCCTACGAGCAGTACTTC
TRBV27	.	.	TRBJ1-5	CASSSGGGQPQHF	TGTGCCAGCAGTTCAGGAGGTGGACAGCCCCAGCATTTT
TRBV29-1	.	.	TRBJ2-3	CSGVTGTDTQYF	TGCAGCGGGGTGACAGGCACAGATACGCAGTATTTT
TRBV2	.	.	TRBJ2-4	CASNQQGSKNIQYF	TGTGCCAGCAATCAACAGGGTAGTAAAAACATTCAGTACTTC
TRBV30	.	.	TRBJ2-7	CAGTWKRDFYSYEQYF	TGTGCCGGAACATGGAAAAGGGACTTTTACTCCTACGAGCAGTACTTC
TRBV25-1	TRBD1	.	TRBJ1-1	CASSPQGQRLNTEAFF	TGTGCCAGCAGCCCACAGGGGCAGAGGTTGAACACTGAAGCTTTCTTT
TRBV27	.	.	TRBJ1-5	CASRAGTNQPQHF	TGTGCCAGCAGGGCAGGGACCAATCAGCCCCAGCATTTT
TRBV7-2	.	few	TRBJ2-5	CASSFAPLRGETQYF	TGTGCCAGCAGCTTTGCCCCATTAAGGGGGGAGACCCAGTACTTC
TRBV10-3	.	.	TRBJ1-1	CATSDRGTEAFF	TGTGCCACTTCGGACAGAGGGACTGAAGCTTTCTTT
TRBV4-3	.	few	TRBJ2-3	CASSQEGRGDTQYF	TGCGCCAGCAGCCAAGAGGGGCGGGGAGATACGCAGTATTTT
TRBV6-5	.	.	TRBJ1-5	CASSLTDSNQPQHF	TGTGCCAGCAGTTTGACAGATAGCAATCAGCCCCAGCATTTT
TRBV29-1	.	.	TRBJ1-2	CSVENGRGYGYTF	TGCAGCGTTGAAAACGGCCGGGGGTATGGCTACACCTTC
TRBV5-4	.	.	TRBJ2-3	CASSGTHTDTQYF	TGTGCCAGCAGCGGGACTCACACAGATACGCAGTATTTT
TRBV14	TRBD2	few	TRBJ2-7	CASSQDIAGGYEQYF	TGTGCCAGCAGCCAAGATATAGCGGGGGGCTACGAGCAGTACTTC
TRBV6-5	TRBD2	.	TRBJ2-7	CASRAGGLSYEQYF	TGTGCCAGCAGGGCGGGGGGCCTATCCTACGAGCAGTACTTC
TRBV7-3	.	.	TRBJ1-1	CASTLQQRSIGAFF	TGTGCCAGCACTCTCCAACAGCGATCGATTGGGGCTTTCTTT
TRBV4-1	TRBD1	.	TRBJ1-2	CASSQTGAYGYTF	TGCGCCAGCAGCCAAACAGGGGCGTATGGCTACACCTTC
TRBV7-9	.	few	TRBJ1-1	CASSNYEGTEAFF	TGTGCCAGCAGCAATTATGAGGGCACTGAAGCTTTCTTT
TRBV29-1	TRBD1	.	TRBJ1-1	CSASGTGSNTEAFF	TGCAGCGCCTCCGGGACAGGGAGTAACACTGAAGCTTTCTTT
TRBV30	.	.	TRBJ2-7	CAWTAGPYEQYF	TGTGCCTGGACCGCCGGGCCTTACGAGCAGTACTTC
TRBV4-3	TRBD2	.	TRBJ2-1	CASSQDIQRGYNEQFF	TGCGCCAGCAGCCAAGATATCCAGCGGGGTTACAATGAGCAGTTCTTC
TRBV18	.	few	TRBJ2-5	CASSPKQETQYF	TGTGCCAGCTCACCGAAACAAGAGACCCAGTACTTC
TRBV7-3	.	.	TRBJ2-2	CASSLGERTNTGELFF	TGTGCCAGCAGCTTAGGGGAGCGGACGAACACCGGGGAGCTGTTTTTT
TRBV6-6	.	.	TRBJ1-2	CAVRGVSPYGYTF	TGTGCCGTCCGAGGCGTGAGCCCCTATGGCTACACCTTC